These T cell receptor beta chains were read from a single sample in a study of immune evolution from preneoplasia to lung adenocarcinoma. Only in-frame clones appear in the TCRdb table, and some are missing; sequencing was by immunoSEQ multiplex PCR. The repertoire has roughly 5,000 clones, 76% of them found once; the top ten carry around 11%. Sequencing was done on a sample of FFPE minimally invasive lung adenocarcinoma tissue. The origin of the receptors is a person aged 55-80 years with lung adenocarcinoma. CDR3s include the opening cysteine and the closing phenylalanine or tryptophan. Each record gives: clone size, V gene, D gene, J gene, CDR3 DNA, CDR3 protein. The D gene is left open where the match is weak. Only part of the rows carry a size: once, few, many, or a class if the clone is expanded.

>NA|TRBV29-1|NA|TRBJ2-1
TGCAGCGTTGAAGAGAGCATGGACTACCCCCAGTTCTTC
CSVEESMDYPQFF
>NA|TRBV6-5|NA|TRBJ2-1
TGTGCCAGCACAACAGGGAACAATGAGCAGTTCTTC
CASTTGNNEQFF
>NA|TRBV5-1|NA|TRBJ2-5
TGCGCCAGCAGCTCCCTAGAGACCCAGTACTTC
CASSSLETQYF
>once|TRBV5-1|NA|TRBJ1-2
TGCGCCAGCAGCAACCAGGGACAAAACTATGGCTACACCTTC
CASSNQGQNYGYTF
>NA|TRBV29-1|NA|TRBJ2-3
TGCAGCGTTGAAGATCTCAGAGATACGCAGTATTTT
CSVEDLRDTQYF
>few|TRBV11-2|NA|TRBJ2-7
TGTGCCAGCAGCTTAGATCCGGGGGCCTACGAGCAGTACTTC
CASSLDPGAYEQYF
>NA|TRBV29-1|NA|TRBJ1-2
TGCAGCGTTCCTTCAAAATTGAACTATGGCTACACCTTC
CSVPSKLNYGYTF
>NA|TRBV4-1|NA|TRBJ1-1
TGCGCCAGCAGCCAAGTAGGTTCAGGACGAAACACTGAAGCTTTCTTT
CASSQVGSGRNTEAFF
>NA|TRBV5-1|NA|TRBJ1-3
TGCGCCAGCAGCCGATTACCACCGGGACAAGACCTTGGAAACACCATATATTTT
CASSRLPPGQDLGNTIYF
>NA|TRBV11-1|NA|TRBJ1-1
TGTGCCAGCAGCTTCTATCTGGGAACTGAAGCTTTCTTT
CASSFYLGTEAFF
>NA|TRBV18|TRBD2|TRBJ2-1
TGTGCCAGCTCATCCAAATCTGGGGGGGATGAGCAGTTCTTC
CASSSKSGGDEQFF
>few|TRBV6-6|TRBD1|TRBJ2-7
TGTGCCAGCAGTTCGACAGGGTTGAACGGCGAGCAGTACTTC
CASSSTGLNGEQYF
>NA|TRBV9|NA|TRBJ2-2
TGTGCCAGCAGCGTCGGGACTGCTGGCCCCACCGGGGAGCTGTTTTTT
CASSVGTAGPTGELFF
>few|TRBV30|NA|TRBJ2-2
TGTGCCTGGAGTCCTACCCCGGAGACCGGGGAGCTGTTTTTT
CAWSPTPETGELFF
>once|TRBV12-5|NA|TRBJ2-1
TGTGCTAGTGGTTTCAATGAGCAGTTCTTC
CASGFNEQFF
>NA|TRBV19|NA|TRBJ2-5
TGTGCCAGTAGTATACGTCGGGGATCGCGAGAGACCCAGTACTTC
CASSIRRGSRETQYF
>NA|TRBV4-2|NA|TRBJ2-7
TGTGCCAGCAGCCACGAAGGGGCCTACGAGCAGTACTTC
CASSHEGAYEQYF
>few|TRBV4-1|TRBD2|TRBJ2-2
TGCGCCAGCAGCCAAGAGGTAGCGGGGCAGTTCGCGAACACCGGGGAGCTGTTTTTT
CASSQEVAGQFANTGELFF
>NA|TRBV7-9|TRBD1|TRBJ1-2
TGTGCCAGCAGCCAGGGACAGGGAGGCTACACCTTC
CASSQGQGGYTF
>NA|TRBV11-2|NA|TRBJ2-5
TGTGCCAGCAGCTTGTCAGGGCGAGAGACCCAGTACTTC
CASSLSGRETQYF
>NA|TRBV7-9|NA|TRBJ1-6
TGTGCCAGCAGCTCGACGGGCCAATATTCACCCCTCCACTTT
CASSSTGQYSPLHF
>NA|TRBV7-9|TRBD1|TRBJ2-1
TGTGCCAGCAGCCCCAGATTCCGGACAGGGGGCAATGAGCAGTTCTTC
CASSPRFRTGGNEQFF
>once|TRBV19|TRBD1|TRBJ2-5
TGTGCCAGTAGTATAGAGGGGACAGGGCGTGAGACCCAGTACTTC
CASSIEGTGRETQYF
>NA|TRBV4-1|TRBD1|TRBJ1-6
TGCGCCAGCAGCCAAGCCCTCGGGACAGGGAATAATTCACCCCTCCACTTT
CASSQALGTGNNSPLHF
>NA|TRBV4-3|NA|TRBJ1-4
TGCGCCAGCAGCCAAGGGCCGGGGACAACTAATGAAAAACTGTTTTTT
CASSQGPGTTNEKLFF
>NA|TRBV18|NA|TRBJ2-7
TGTGCCAGCTCACCCGGGACATTTGAAAGGAGCTACGAGCAGTACTTC
CASSPGTFERSYEQYF
>NA|TRBV18|NA|TRBJ2-5
TGTGCCAGCTCACCGATGGGGAACCAAGAGACCCAGTACTTC
CASSPMGNQETQYF
>NA|TRBV7-3|TRBD1|TRBJ2-5
TGTGCCAGCAGCGCCGGACAGGGGCATTCGGAGACCCAGTACTTC
CASSAGQGHSETQYF
>NA|TRBV7-6|NA|TRBJ2-1
TGTGCCAGCAGCTTAGGGGACGAAGAGCAGTTCTTC
CASSLGDEEQFF
>NA|TRBV5-6|TRBD1|TRBJ2-6
TGTGCCAGCACCCTAACAGGGGGCCTGACTGGGGCCAACGTCCTGACTTTC
CASTLTGGLTGANVLTF